A selection of T cell receptor beta chains follows, all from one sample in a study of metastatic and nonmetastatic thyroid tumors. TCRdb used MiXCR to call clones anew from the PCR reads. The sample holds fewer than 25,000 clones; approximately 11% are singletons and the top ten take 7.6%. The source material was blood. These receptors all stem from a female donor with papillary thyroid cancer or a benign thyroid nodule (not recorded which). Some clones in this sample may be carry-over from other donors' samples. Both conserved end residues are part of each CDR3. A D gene is named only where the DNA matches it firmly. Size values are once, few and many counts, or a class for expanded clones, and some rows have none.

V gene	D gene	J gene	CDR3 length	clone size	CDR3 protein	CDR3 DNA
TRBV6-2/TRBV6-3	.	TRBJ2-3	14	medium-sized	CASSYGASTDTQYF	TGTGCCAGCAGTTACGGGGCCAGCACAGATACGCAGTATTTT
TRBV20-1	.	TRBJ2-7	13	many	CSARSRTGPEQYF	TGCAGTGCTAGATCCCGGACCGGCCCCGAGCAGTACTTC
TRBV20-1	TRBD2	TRBJ2-7	15	.	CSARDGTSASYEQYF	TGCAGTGCTAGAGATGGGACTAGCGCTTCCTACGAGCAGTACTTC
TRBV4-1	.	TRBJ1-4	17	many	CASSPGAYLLTNEKLFF	TGCGCCAGCAGCCCGGGTGCTTATCTGCTAACTAATGAAAAACTGTTTTTT
TRBV5-1	.	TRBJ2-6	17	.	CASSSSPQIPGANVLTF	TGCGCCAGCAGTTCGAGCCCCCAAATACCTGGGGCCAACGTACTGACTTTC
TRBV6-2/TRBV6-3	.	TRBJ2-3	15	.	CASSYGGSSTDTPYF	TGTGCCAGCAGTTACGGCGGTTCTAGCACTGATACGCCGTATTTT
TRBV12-3/TRBV12-4	.	TRBJ2-1	11	medium-sized	CASTSSYEQFF	TGTGCCAGCACCTCCTCCTATGAGCAGTTCTTC
TRBV20-1	TRBD1	TRBJ1-1	13	many	CSASGQGVTEAFF	TGCAGTGCTAGTGGGCAGGGGGTGACTGAAGCTTTCTTT
TRBV4-1	TRBD2	TRBJ2-7	15	many	CASSWLAGSSYEQYF	TGCGCCAGCAGCTGGCTAGCGGGAAGCTCCTACGAGCAGTACTTC
TRBV5-8	.	TRBJ2-3	13	many	CASSLGGTDTQYF	TGTGCCAGCAGCTTAGGGGGCACAGATACGCAGTATTTT
TRBV6-1	.	TRBJ1-1	15	few	CASSKVQGPNTEAFF	TGTGCCAGCAGTAAGGTACAGGGACCGAACACTGAAGCTTTCTTT
TRBV19	.	TRBJ1-2	12	many	CASTQGNYGYTF	TGTGCCAGTACCCAGGGGAACTATGGCTACACCTTC
TRBV5-1	TRBD2	TRBJ2-3	15	many	CASSLILAGTDTQYF	TGCGCCAGCAGCTTGATACTAGCGGGAACAGATACGCAGTATTTT
TRBV20-1	.	TRBJ2-1	15	many	CSASELALHYNEQFF	TGCAGTGCTAGTGAACTTGCCTTACATTACAATGAGCAGTTCTTC
TRBV6-1	.	TRBJ1-1	13	medium-sized	CASSRQSNTEAFF	TGTGCCAGCAGTCGGCAGTCGAACACTGAAGCTTTCTTT
TRBV3-1	.	TRBJ2-1	13	few	CASSRDFGSGQLF	TGTGCCAGCAGTCGGGACTTTGGCTCGGGGCAGCTCTTC
TRBV4-3	.	TRBJ2-7	15	many	CASSQEEGASYEQYF	TGCGCCAGCAGCCAAGAGGAGGGGGCTTCCTACGAGCAGTACTTC
TRBV5-1	TRBD1	TRBJ1-6	14	.	CASTQGIIDSPLHF	TGCGCCAGCACACAGGGGATTATAGATTCACCCCTCCACTTT
TRBV5-8	.	TRBJ1-1	14	.	CASSSRGLNTEAFF	TGTGCCAGCAGCTCCAGGGGCCTGAACACTGAAGCTTTCTTT
TRBV15	.	TRBJ2-7	15	.	CATSRERAGGHEQYF	TGTGCCACCAGCAGAGAGAGGGCCGGAGGCCACGAGCAGTACTTC
TRBV2	.	TRBJ1-2	15	few	CASTPRAQLNYGYTF	TGTGCCAGCACCCCCCGGGCACAGCTTAACTATGGCTACACCTTC
TRBV28	.	TRBJ2-4	15	many	CASSLQADYRDIQYF	TGTGCCAGCAGTTTACAGGCGGATTACAGGGACATTCAGTACTTC
TRBV28	.	TRBJ2-7	16	many	CASSPPKGGHSYEQYF	TGTGCCAGCAGCCCCCCAAAAGGGGGACATTCCTACGAGCAGTACTTC
TRBV18	TRBD2	TRBJ2-1	15	few	CASSPDGTSYNEQFF	TGTGCCAGCTCACCGGATGGGACTAGCTACAATGAGCAGTTCTTC
TRBV11-3	.	TRBJ2-2	12	many	CASSLQGRELFF	TGTGCCAGCAGCTTGCAGGGTAGGGAGCTGTTTTTT
TRBV5-1	.	TRBJ2-1	12	.	CASKKKNNGHFF	TGCGCCAGCAAGAAAAAGAACAATGGGCATTTCTTC
TRBV5-4	.	TRBJ2-2	15	many	CASSSTSFTTGELFF	TGTGCCAGCAGCTCGACTAGTTTCACTACCGGGGAGCTGTTTTTT
TRBV6-2/TRBV6-3	.	TRBJ2-7	13	medium-sized	CASSYSATREQYF	TGTGCCAGCAGTTACTCCGCCACTCGCGAGCAGTACTTC
TRBV4-3	.	TRBJ2-7	14	.	CASSQAGFSYEQYF	TGCGCCAGCAGCCAAGCGGGTTTTTCCTACGAGCAGTACTTC
TRBV6-4	TRBD2	TRBJ2-6	15	many	CASSIAGDGANVLTF	TGTGCCAGCAGTATAGCGGGAGATGGGGCCAACGTCCTGACTTTC
TRBV20-1	.	TRBJ2-3	12	many	CSANPSADTQYF	TGCAGTGCCAATCCCTCGGCGGATACGCAGTATTTT
TRBV6-1	TRBD2	TRBJ2-3	15	many	CASSGLAGGPDTQYF	TGTGCCAGCAGTGGACTAGCGGGAGGGCCAGATACGCAGTATTTT
TRBV6-1	.	TRBJ2-2	14	.	CASKDMVDTGELFF	TGTGCCAGCAAGGACATGGTGGACACCGGGGAGCTGTTTTTT
TRBV6-2/TRBV6-3	.	TRBJ2-3	15	medium-sized	CASSYKAEGSDTQYF	TGTGCCAGCAGTTACAAAGCGGAGGGGTCAGATACGCAGTATTTT
TRBV4-2	.	TRBJ1-1	15	few	CASSQEPGTNTEAFF	TGTGCCAGCAGCCAAGAACCAGGAACCAACACTGAAGCTTTCTTT
TRBV7-9	.	TRBJ2-1	11	.	CASSFCREQFF	TGTGCCAGCAGCTTTTGCAGGGAGCAGTTCTTC
TRBV19	TRBD1	TRBJ2-2	15	many	CASKQGAPLAGELFF	TGTGCCAGTAAACAGGGGGCGCCTCTGGCCGGGGAGCTGTTTTTT
TRBV5-1	.	TRBJ2-2	18	.	CASSLVFAPPTGTGELFF	TGCGCCAGCAGCTTGGTCTTTGCCCCTCCCACGGGAACCGGGGAGCTGTTTTTT
TRBV24-1	TRBD1	TRBJ2-3	15	.	CATSGGDRHTDTQYF	TGTGCCACCAGTGGCGGGGACAGGCACACAGATACGCAGTATTTT
TRBV5-1	.	TRBJ1-2	17	few	CASSPLTDLLPLYGYTF	TGCGCCAGCAGCCCCTTAACGGACCTACTCCCTCTCTATGGCTACACCTTC
TRBV9	.	TRBJ1-3	15	many	CASTKGGGSGNTIYF	TGTGCCAGCACCAAGGGGGGGGGCTCTGGAAACACCATATATTTT
TRBV3-1	.	TRBJ1-2	15	many	CASSQGGAANYGYTF	TGTGCCAGCAGCCAAGGAGGGGCGGCTAACTATGGCTACACCTTC
TRBV4-2	.	TRBJ2-7	15	once	CASRQEEGASYEQYF	TGTGCCAGCAGACAAGAGGAGGGGGCTTCCTACGAGCAGTACTTC
TRBV5-4	TRBD2	TRBJ2-2	17	many	CASSLSLAGKNTGELFF	TGTGCCAGCAGCTTGTCTCTAGCGGGCAAGAACACCGGGGAGCTGTTTTTT
TRBV5-1	.	TRBJ1-6	15	many	CASSYGTTDNSPLHF	TGCGCCAGCAGCTATGGGACAACGGATAATTCACCCCTCCACTTT
TRBV20-1	.	TRBJ2-1	16	.	CSASLGTRLTYSEQFF	TGCAGTGCTAGCCTGGGGACTCGTCTCACCTACAGTGAGCAGTTCTTC
TRBV20-1	TRBD1	TRBJ2-3	11	many	CMRGRTDTQYF	TGCATGAGGGGGCGAACAGATACGCAGTATTTT
TRBV5-5	.	TRBJ2-7	12	few	CASSWDPNEQYF	TGTGCCAGCAGCTGGGACCCTAACGAGCAGTACTTC
TRBV27	.	TRBJ2-5	16	many	CASSLYGGKYQETQYF	TGTGCCAGCAGTTTATACGGGGGAAAGTACCAAGAGACCCAGTACTTC
TRBV7-8	TRBD1	TRBJ2-7	14	many	CASSLVGTVYEQYF	TGTGCCAGCAGCTTAGTTGGGACAGTTTACGAGCAGTACTTC
TRBV2	TRBD2	TRBJ2-7	14	many	CASSVASGNYEQYF	TGTGCCAGCAGTGTGGCTAGCGGGAACTACGAGCAGTACTTC
TRBV11-1	.	TRBJ2-3	17	many	CASSPRRRQTSTDTQYF	TGTGCCAGCAGCCCTCGCAGGAGACAGACTAGCACAGATACGCAGTATTTT
TRBV7-2	TRBD1	TRBJ2-7	15	many	CASSLSEGASYEQYF	TGTGCCAGCAGCTTATCAGAGGGGGCCTCCTACGAGCAGTACTTC
TRBV20-1	.	TRBJ2-1	16	many	CSAKRGPLSSYNEQFF	TGCAGTGCCAAGAGGGGACCCCTGAGCTCCTACAATGAGCAGTTCTTC
TRBV6-1	TRBD1	TRBJ1-2	15	medium-sized	CATTTHRGPRVGYTF	TGTGCCACCACTACGCACAGGGGGCCCAGGGTTGGCTACACCTTC